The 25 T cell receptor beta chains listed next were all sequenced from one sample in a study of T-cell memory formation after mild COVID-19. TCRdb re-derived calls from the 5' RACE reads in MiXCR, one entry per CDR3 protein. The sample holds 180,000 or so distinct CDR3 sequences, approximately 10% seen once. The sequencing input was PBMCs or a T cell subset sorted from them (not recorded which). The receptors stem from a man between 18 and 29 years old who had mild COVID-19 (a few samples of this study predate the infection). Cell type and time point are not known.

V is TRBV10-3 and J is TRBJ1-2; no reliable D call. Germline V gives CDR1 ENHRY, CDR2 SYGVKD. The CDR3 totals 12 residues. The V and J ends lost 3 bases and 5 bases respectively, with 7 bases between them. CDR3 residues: CAISEVEYGYTF. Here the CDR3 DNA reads TGTGCCATCAGTGAAGTCGAATATGGCTACACCTTC.

The CDR3 loop is CASSSDRGSTDTQYF. CDR3 DNA sequence: TGCGCCAGCAGCTCCGACAGGGGTAGCACAGATACGCAGTATTTT. The chain carries TRBV5-1 and TRBJ2-3; 8 bases are shared with TRBD1. J lost 0 bases, V lost 3 bases, and 3 bases had no gene match. Looked up from germline, CDR1 is SGHRS and CDR2 is YFSETQ. The CDR3 covers 15 residues.

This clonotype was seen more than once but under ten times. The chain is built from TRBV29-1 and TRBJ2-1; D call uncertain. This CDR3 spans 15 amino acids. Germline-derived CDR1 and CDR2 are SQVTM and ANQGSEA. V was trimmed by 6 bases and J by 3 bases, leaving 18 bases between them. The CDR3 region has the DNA TGCAGCGTGGCCGGACGGGTCAATGACTACAATGAGCAGTTCTTC. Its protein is CSVAGRVNDYNEQFF.

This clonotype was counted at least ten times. DNA of the CDR3: TGCGCCAGCAGCTTTTCGGGGGCTCGTGATGAAAAACTGTTTTTT. It codes for CASSFSGARDEKLFF. V usage is TRBV5-1 and J usage is TRBJ1-4; a weak D match, TRBD1 (6 bases). V gave up 2 bases and J gave up 6 bases, with 14 bases separating them. CDR1 is SGHRS, CDR2 YFSETQ, per germline. This CDR3 is built from 15 residues.

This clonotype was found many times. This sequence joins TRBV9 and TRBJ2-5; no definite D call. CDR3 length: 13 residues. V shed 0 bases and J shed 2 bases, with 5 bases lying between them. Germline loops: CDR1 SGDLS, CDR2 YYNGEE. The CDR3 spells CASSVGQQETQYF. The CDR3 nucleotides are TGTGCCAGCAGCGTAGGACAACAAGAGACCCAGTACTTC.

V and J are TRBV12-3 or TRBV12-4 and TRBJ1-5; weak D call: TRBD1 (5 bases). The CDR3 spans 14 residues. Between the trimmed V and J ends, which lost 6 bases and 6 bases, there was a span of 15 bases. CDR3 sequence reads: CASRPDSLGQPQHF. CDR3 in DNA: TGTGCCAGCAGACCCGACAGTCTCGGTCAGCCCCAGCATTTT.

CDR3 in amino acids: CASSQGGAYNSPLHF. Here the CDR3 DNA reads TGTGCCAGCAGCCAGGGGGGCGCCTATAATTCACCCCTCCACTTT. The rearrangement links TRBV6-5 to TRBJ1-6; 7 nucleotides agree with TRBD1. The CDR3 extends over 15 amino acids. Per germline, CDR1 MNHEY and CDR2 SVGAGI. Unmatched junction bases numbered 4, after V lost 6 bases and J lost 2 bases.

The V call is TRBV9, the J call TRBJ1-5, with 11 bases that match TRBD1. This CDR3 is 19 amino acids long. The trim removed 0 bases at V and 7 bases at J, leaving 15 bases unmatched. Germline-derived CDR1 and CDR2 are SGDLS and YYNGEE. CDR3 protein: CASSVDSRAVGQGGQPQHF. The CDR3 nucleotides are TGTGCCAGCAGCGTAGATAGTCGGGCGGTGGGACAGGGGGGACAGCCCCAGCATTTT.

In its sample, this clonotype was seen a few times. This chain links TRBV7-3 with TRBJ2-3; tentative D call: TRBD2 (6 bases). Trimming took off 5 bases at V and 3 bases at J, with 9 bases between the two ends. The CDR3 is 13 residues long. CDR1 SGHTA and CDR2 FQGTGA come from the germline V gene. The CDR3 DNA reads TGTGCCAGCAGCACCCGGGGGACAGATACGCAGTATTTT. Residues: CASSTRGTDTQYF.

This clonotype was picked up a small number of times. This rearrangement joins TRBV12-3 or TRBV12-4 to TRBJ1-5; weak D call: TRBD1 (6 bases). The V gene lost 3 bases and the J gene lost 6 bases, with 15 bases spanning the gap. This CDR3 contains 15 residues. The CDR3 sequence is CASSLYREVGQPQHF. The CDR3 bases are TGTGCCAGCAGTTTGTACAGGGAAGTTGGTCAGCCCCAGCATTTT.

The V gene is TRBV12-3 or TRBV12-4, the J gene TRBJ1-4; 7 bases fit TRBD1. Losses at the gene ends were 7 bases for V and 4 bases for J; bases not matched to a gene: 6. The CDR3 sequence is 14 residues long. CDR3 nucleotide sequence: TGTGCCAGCAAACGGGACAGTTATAATGAAAAACTGTTTTTT. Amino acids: CASKRDSYNEKLFF.

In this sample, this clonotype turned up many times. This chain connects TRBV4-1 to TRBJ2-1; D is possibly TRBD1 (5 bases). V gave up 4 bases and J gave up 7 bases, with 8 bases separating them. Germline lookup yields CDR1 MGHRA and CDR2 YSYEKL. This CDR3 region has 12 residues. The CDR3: CASSPAGNEQFF. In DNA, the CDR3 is TGCGCCAGCAGCCCGGCAGGGAATGAGCAGTTCTTC.

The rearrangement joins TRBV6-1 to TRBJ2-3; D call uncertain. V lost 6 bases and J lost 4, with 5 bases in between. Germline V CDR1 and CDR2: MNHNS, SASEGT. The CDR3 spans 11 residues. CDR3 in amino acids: CASSFPDTQYF. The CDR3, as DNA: TGTGCCAGCAGCTTCCCAGATACGCAGTATTTT.

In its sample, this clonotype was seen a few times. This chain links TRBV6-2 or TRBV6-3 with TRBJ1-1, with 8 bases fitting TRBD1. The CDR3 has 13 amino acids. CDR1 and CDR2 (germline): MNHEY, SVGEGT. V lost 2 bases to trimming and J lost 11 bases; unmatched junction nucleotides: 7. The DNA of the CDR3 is TGTGCCAGCAGTTACCCGGGGACAGGAGAGGCTTTCTTT. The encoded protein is CASSYPGTGEAFF.

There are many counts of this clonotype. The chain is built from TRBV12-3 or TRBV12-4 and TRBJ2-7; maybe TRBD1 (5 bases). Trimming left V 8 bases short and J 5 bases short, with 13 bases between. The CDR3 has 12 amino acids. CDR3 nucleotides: TGTGCCAGCTCCCGTCCAGGGCACGAGCAGTACTTC. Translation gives CASSRPGHEQYF.

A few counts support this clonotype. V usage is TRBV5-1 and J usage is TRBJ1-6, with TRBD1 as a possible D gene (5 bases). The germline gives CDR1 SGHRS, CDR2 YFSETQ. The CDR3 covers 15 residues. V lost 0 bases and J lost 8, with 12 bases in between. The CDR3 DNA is TGCGCCAGCAGCTTGGCAGGGAACGAACATTCACCCCTCCACTTT. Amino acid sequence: CASSLAGNEHSPLHF.

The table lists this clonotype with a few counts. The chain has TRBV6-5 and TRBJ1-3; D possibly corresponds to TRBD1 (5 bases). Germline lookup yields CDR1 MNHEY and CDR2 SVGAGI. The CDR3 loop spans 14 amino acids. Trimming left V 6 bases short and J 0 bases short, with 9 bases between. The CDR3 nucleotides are TGTGCCAGCAGAGACAGTGTCTCTGGAAACACCATATATTTT. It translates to CASRDSVSGNTIYF.

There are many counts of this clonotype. The CDR3 here is CASRELAGGQSYNEQFF. Here the CDR3 DNA reads TGTGCCAGCAGAGAACTAGCGGGGGGGCAATCCTACAATGAGCAGTTCTTC. The genes are TRBV5-6 and TRBJ2-1, with 13 nucleotides matching TRBD2. The CDR3 is 17 residues long. Trimming at V came to 5 bases and at J to 1 base, leaving 6 bases not matched to a gene. Germline-derived CDR1 and CDR2 are SGHDT and YYEEEE.

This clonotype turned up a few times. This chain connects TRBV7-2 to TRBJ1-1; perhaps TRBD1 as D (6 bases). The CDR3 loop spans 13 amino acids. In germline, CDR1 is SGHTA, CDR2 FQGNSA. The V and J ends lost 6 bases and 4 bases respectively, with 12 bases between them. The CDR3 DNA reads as TGTGCCAGCAGTTCACAGGGTATCACTGAAGCTTTCTTT. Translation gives CASSSQGITEAFF.

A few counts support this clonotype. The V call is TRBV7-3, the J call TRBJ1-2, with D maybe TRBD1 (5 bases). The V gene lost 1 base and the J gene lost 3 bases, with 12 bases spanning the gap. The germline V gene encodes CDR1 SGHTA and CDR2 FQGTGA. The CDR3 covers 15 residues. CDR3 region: CASSLRAGKDYGYTF. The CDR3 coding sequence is TGTGCCAGCAGCTTAAGGGCAGGGAAGGACTATGGCTACACCTTC.

This CDR3 reads CASSSDWMNSPLHF. DNA for the CDR3: TGTGCCAGCAGCTCGGACTGGATGAATTCACCCCTCCACTTT. V and J are TRBV7-9 and TRBJ1-6; D ambiguous. The V and J ends lost 4 bases and 7 bases respectively, with 11 bases between them. CDR1 and CDR2 (germline): SEHNR, FQNEAQ (reference sequence). The CDR3 is made up of 14 amino acids.

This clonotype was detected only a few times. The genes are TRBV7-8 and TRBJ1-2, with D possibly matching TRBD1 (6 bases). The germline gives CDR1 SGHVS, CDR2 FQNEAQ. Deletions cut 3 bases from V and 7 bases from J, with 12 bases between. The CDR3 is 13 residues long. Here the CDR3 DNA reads TGTGCCAGCAGCTTCAGGGGTGATCTTGGCTACACCTTC. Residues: CASSFRGDLGYTF.

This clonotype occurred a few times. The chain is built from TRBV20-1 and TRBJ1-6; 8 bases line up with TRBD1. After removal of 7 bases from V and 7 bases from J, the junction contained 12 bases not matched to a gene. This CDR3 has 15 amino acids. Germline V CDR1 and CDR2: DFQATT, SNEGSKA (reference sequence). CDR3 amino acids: CSVRETTGENSPLHF. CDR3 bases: TGCAGTGTCCGAGAAACGACAGGGGAAAATTCACCCCTCCACTTT.

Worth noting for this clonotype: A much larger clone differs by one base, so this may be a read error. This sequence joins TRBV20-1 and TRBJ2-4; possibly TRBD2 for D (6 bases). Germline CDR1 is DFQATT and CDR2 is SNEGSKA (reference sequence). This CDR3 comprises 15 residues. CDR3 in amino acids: CSASLRELAKNIQNF. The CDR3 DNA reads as TGCAGTGCTTCCTTGCGGGAACTAGCCAAAAACATTCAGAACTTC.

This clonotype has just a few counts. The DNA for the CDR3 is TGTGCCAGCAGCTTTGGGACCGGCTTAAATAGCAATCAGCCCCAGCATTTT. It yields the protein CASSFGTGLNSNQPQHF. The chain is built from TRBV7-8 and TRBJ1-5; D is perhaps TRBD1 (5 bases). The V and J ends lost 3 bases and 0 bases respectively, with 15 bases between them. The germline gives CDR1 SGHVS, CDR2 FQNEAQ. CDR3 length: 17 amino acids.